These T cell receptor beta chains were read from a single sample in a study of early stage breast cancer tumors. Here immunoSEQ multiplex PCR was the method, and the copy in TCRdb shows in-frame clones only, minus some. Found here are 50,000 to 65,000 clones, more than 60% of them singletons; the top ten hold roughly 3.4%. The sequenced sample consisted of blood. These receptors were taken from a person between 30 and 45 years old with breast cancer. CDR3s include the opening cysteine and the closing phenylalanine or tryptophan. The D gene is left open where the match is weak. Where a row states a size, it is once, few, many or the class of an expanded clone; other rows omit it.

V gene	D gene	clone size	J gene	CDR3 DNA	CDR3 protein
TRBV11-2	TRBD1	-	TRBJ1-3	TGTGCCAGCAGCTTCTGGACAGGGGTTGGAAACACCATATATTTT	CASSFWTGVGNTIYF
TRBV5-1	TRBD2	-	TRBJ2-2	TGCGCCAGCAGCCCGGGAGTAGCGGGATCCGGGGAGCTGTTTTTT	CASSPGVAGSGELFF
TRBV10-3	-	-	TRBJ2-2	TGTGCCATCAGTGAGTTCTCGATCCTGAACGGGGAGCTGTTTTTT	CAISEFSILNGELFF
TRBV7-2	TRBD2	-	TRBJ2-3	TGTGCCAGCAGCTTCCCCCTAGCGGGAGTGATAGATACGCAGTATTTT	CASSFPLAGVIDTQYF
TRBV6-5	-	-	TRBJ2-2	TGTGCCAGCACCGCGGGTATCGGGGAGCTGTTTTTT	CASTAGIGELFF
TRBV5-1	-	-	TRBJ2-7	TGCGCCAGCAGCGGCGGGGTCGACACGTACAACTACGAGCAGTACTTC	CASSGGVDTYNYEQYF
TRBV5-1	-	-	TRBJ1-2	TGCGCCAGCAGCTTGGAATCCGGGGCGAGCGGCTACACCTTC	CASSLESGASGYTF
TRBV6-1	-	-	TRBJ2-3	TGTGCCAGCAGTGCACAGGGAGATACGCAGTATTTT	CASSAQGDTQYF
TRBV2	TRBD1	-	TRBJ1-5	TGTGCCAGCAGTGGCGGACAGGACAATCAGCCCCAGCATTTT	CASSGGQDNQPQHF
TRBV7-9	-	-	TRBJ2-3	TGTGCCAGCAGCTTAGGTCTCGGAGCCAGCACAGATACGCAGTATTTT	CASSLGLGASTDTQYF
TRBV6-6	-	-	TRBJ1-2	TGTGCCAGCTCCCGGGGGGGGTCTAACTATGGCTACACCTTC	CASSRGGSNYGYTF
TRBV27	TRBD2	-	TRBJ2-1	TGTGCCAGCAGTTTAGGCGTGACTAGCGGGATCGGTGAGCAGTTCTTC	CASSLGVTSGIGEQFF
TRBV5-1	-	-	TRBJ2-1	TGCGCCAGCAGCTTGGTCCCGTTATCGGAGGGCCTACCCTACAATGAGCAGTTCTTC	CASSLVPLSEGLPYNEQFF
TRBV30	-	-	TRBJ2-3	TGTGCCTGGAGTGGAAATCAACAGCAGTATTTT	CAWSGNQQQYF
TRBV21-1	-	-	TRBJ1-2	TGTGCCAGCACCTTGGGGGGCAGGGAAGCGGACTATGGCTACACCTTC	CASTLGGREADYGYTF
TRBV10-1	-	-	TRBJ2-7	TGCGCCAGCAGTGAAAGTAGTCTGGGGACCTACGAGCAGTACTTC	CASSESSLGTYEQYF
TRBV19	TRBD1	-	TRBJ1-4	TGTGCCAGTCAGGGGGGAACAACTAATGAAAAACTGTTTTTT	CASQGGTTNEKLFF
TRBV4-1	TRBD1	-	TRBJ2-2	TGCGCCAGCGGCGCCCATCCAGGGGGCACCGGGGAGCTGTTTTTT	CASGAHPGGTGELFF
TRBV7-9	-	-	TRBJ1-1	TGTGCCAGCAGCTTAGCGGGCTTCGAGGGACACACTGAAGCTTTCTTT	CASSLAGFEGHTEAFF
TRBV2	-	few	TRBJ2-2	TGTGCCAGCAGCAATGAGGGCCCGAACACCGGGGAGCTGTTTTTT	CASSNEGPNTGELFF
TRBV4-2	-	-	TRBJ2-7	TGTGCCAGCAGACAGACGACAGCCTACGAGCAGTACTTC	CASRQTTAYEQYF
TRBV6-5	-	few	TRBJ1-1	TGTGCCAGCAGTTACTCGATAGGGCAGGAGGGAGCTTTCTTT	CASSYSIGQEGAFF
TRBV6-5	-	-	TRBJ1-3	TGTGCCAGCAGTTACAGCGGGTATCACTCTGGAAACACCATATATTTT	CASSYSGYHSGNTIYF
TRBV7-7	-	few	TRBJ1-5	TGTGCTAGCAGCTCGGGTAGGCTATACAATCAGCCCCAGCATTTT	CASSSGRLYNQPQHF
TRBV11-2	TRBD1	-	TRBJ1-1	TGTGCCAGCAGCTTAACAGGGGGCAACACTGAAGCTTTCTTT	CASSLTGGNTEAFF
TRBV7-3	-	-	TRBJ1-2	TGTGCCAGCAGCCCTCACTGGCTCCCTAACGAATATGGCTACACCTTC	CASSPHWLPNEYGYTF
TRBV30	-	-	TRBJ2-7	TGTGCCTGGAGTGAAAGTTACTACGAGCAGTACTTC	CAWSESYYEQYF
TRBV12-5	-	-	TRBJ2-7	TGTGCTAGTGGTTTGGTAGGTCTAGCCGATTACTACGAGCAGTACTTC	CASGLVGLADYYEQYF
TRBV7-2	TRBD1	once	TRBJ1-5	TGTGCCAGCAGCTCCCAACCCGGGACAGGGACCTATAGCAATCAGCCCCAGCATTTT	CASSSQPGTGTYSNQPQHF
TRBV5-1	TRBD2	-	TRBJ2-3	TGCGCCAGCAGCTCGGGACTAGCGGGAGCCATAGATACGCAGTATTTT	CASSSGLAGAIDTQYF
TRBV9	-	few	TRBJ1-1	TGTGCCAGCAGCGTATATCACAGCACTGAAGCTTTCTTT	CASSVYHSTEAFF
TRBV2	-	-	TRBJ1-1	TGTGCCAGCAGAGACACAGGAAGGGCTGAAGCTTTCTTT	CASRDTGRAEAFF
TRBV29-1	TRBD1	-	TRBJ2-7	TGCAGCGTCGTGGGGACAGGCGGGCGCGAGCAGTACTTC	CSVVGTGGREQYF
TRBV27	TRBD2	-	TRBJ2-1	TGTGCCAGCAGGAAGGGACTAGCAGCTTACAATGAGCAGTTCTTC	CASRKGLAAYNEQFF
TRBV4-1	TRBD2	-	TRBJ2-1	TGCGCCAGCAGCCAAGTACGACTAGCGGGAGGGCCTGGCAATGAGCAGTTCTTC	CASSQVRLAGGPGNEQFF
TRBV7-2	-	once	TRBJ2-3	TGTGCCAGCAGCTTAGAGGGAGATACGCAGTATTTT	CASSLEGDTQYF
TRBV5-6	TRBD2	-	TRBJ2-1	TGTGCCAGCAGCTTTCCACTAGCGGGCCTCTACAATGAGCAGTTCTTC	CASSFPLAGLYNEQFF
TRBV6-4	TRBD1	-	TRBJ1-5	TGTGCCAGCAGTGACGGGACAGGGGGCAATCAGCCCCAGCATTTT	CASSDGTGGNQPQHF
TRBV7-8	-	-	TRBJ2-1	TGTGCCAGCAGCCGGAGCAATGAGCAGTTCTTC	CASSRSNEQFF
TRBV29-1	-	-	TRBJ2-7	TGCAGCGTTGTTTCCTACGAGCAGTACTTC	CSVVSYEQYF
TRBV27	TRBD1	once	TRBJ1-1	TGTGCCAGCAGTATCAGGGGGGGACTGACCGAAGCTTTCTTT	CASSIRGGLTEAFF
TRBV29-1	-	-	TRBJ1-1	TGCAGCGCTCTACAGGTCCTGGGGAACACTGAAGCTTTCTTT	CSALQVLGNTEAFF
TRBV10-1	TRBD1	-	TRBJ2-7	TGCGCCAGCAGTCCGACAGGGTACGAGCAGTACTTC	CASSPTGYEQYF
TRBV5-4	-	-	TRBJ2-1	TGTGCCAGCAGCTACTCCGGAGCGGAATATGAGCAGTTCTTC	CASSYSGAEYEQFF
TRBV7-9	-	-	TRBJ1-4	TGTGCCAGCAGCCGAGGCGGGGGTGAAAAACTGTTTTTT	CASSRGGGEKLFF